This TCR beta chain was retrieved from a study of blood T cells in healthy people across ages. The V gene lost 4 bases and the J gene lost 3 bases, with 15 bases spanning the gap. The CDR3 length is 15 residues. The germline CDR1 and CDR2 sequences are MGHRA and YSYEKL. The use of a sample-barcoded 5' primer and a J-beta primer mix characterized a second PCR of roughly 6 to 11 cycles. MiXCR, applied by TCRdb to the 5' RACE reads, yields one record per CDR3 protein. The table shows about 1.5 million distinct CDR3 sequences, with approximately 43% occurring only once. This TCR was recovered from a woman younger than 35 in good health. Sequencing was carried out using blood. The rearrangement uses TRBV4-1 and TRBJ1-1; perhaps TRBD1 as D (6 bases). The CDR3 loop is CASSRGEGGDTEAFF. CDR3 in DNA: TGCGCCAGCAGCCGTGGGGAGGGGGGAGACACTGAAGCTTTCTTT.